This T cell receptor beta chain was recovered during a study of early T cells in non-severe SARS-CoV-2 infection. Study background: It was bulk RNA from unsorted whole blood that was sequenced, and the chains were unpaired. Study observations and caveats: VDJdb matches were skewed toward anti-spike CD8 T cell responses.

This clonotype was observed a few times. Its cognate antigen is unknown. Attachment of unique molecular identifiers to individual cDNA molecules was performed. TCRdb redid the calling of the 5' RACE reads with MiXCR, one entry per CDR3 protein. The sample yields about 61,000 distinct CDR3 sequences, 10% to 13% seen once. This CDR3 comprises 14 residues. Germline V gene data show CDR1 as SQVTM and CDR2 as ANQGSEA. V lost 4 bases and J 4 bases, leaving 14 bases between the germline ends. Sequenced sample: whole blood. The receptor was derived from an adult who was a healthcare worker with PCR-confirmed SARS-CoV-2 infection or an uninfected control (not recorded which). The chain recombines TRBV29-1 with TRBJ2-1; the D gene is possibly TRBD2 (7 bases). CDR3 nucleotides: TGCAGCGTTGCTAGGGGGGGCGCTTACAATGAGCAGTTCTTC. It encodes CSVARGGAYNEQFF.